This passage covers 29 T cell receptor beta chains from one sample sequenced in a study of graft-versus-host responses after intestinal transplantation. These receptors are not linked to any known antigen. Assay used: immunoSEQ multiplex PCR; TCRdb lists only in-frame clones, some missing. The data hold about 90,000 clones, with 85% to 95% observed a single time. Specimen: unstimulated CD8+ T cells sorted from spleen or lymph node cells, collected before intestinal transplant. The source is a human donor who received an intestinal transplant.

The DNA for the CDR3 is TGTGCCTGGACCACAGGGGCCGTCTACGAGCAGTACTTC. Encoded protein: CAWTTGAVYEQYF. The rearrangement links TRBV30 to TRBJ2-7; 7 positions agree with TRBD1. Germline CDR1 reads GTSNPN; CDR2 reads SVGIG (reference sequence). V dropped 4 bases and J dropped 3; count of bases not matched to a gene: 6. There are 13 residues in the CDR3.

This clone has just one count. The junction and the germline gene differ at one end; a read error may be behind it. The V and J genes are TRBV4-2 and TRBJ2-1; TRBD1 matches at 10 bases. The V gene's germline CDR1 is LGHNA and CDR2 YNFKEQ. This CDR3 has 15 amino acids. The CDR3 nucleotides read TGTGCCAGCAACCAAGGGACAGGGGCCTACAATGAGCAGTTCTTC. Translated, it gives CASNQGTGAYNEQFF.

The chain combines TRBV4-1 with TRBJ2-7; the D is unclear. This CDR3 has 15 amino acids. Deletions cut 4 bases from V and 1 base from J, with 14 bases between. CDR1 is MGHRA and CDR2 is YSYEKL in the germline V gene. CDR3 coding DNA: TGCGCCAGCAGCCCGTTGGCAGTCTCTTCCTACGAGCAGTACTTC. It yields the protein CASSPLAVSSYEQYF.

J is TRBJ2-5 and V is TRBV19; possible D gene TRBD2, 5 bases. CDR1 LNHDA and CDR2 SQIVND come from the germline V gene (reference sequence). The CDR3 is 15 residues long. Trimming cost V 3 bases and J 4 bases, with 15 bases left between them. Written as DNA, the CDR3 is TGTGCCAGTAGTATCGGACTGGTGCATGGAGAGACCCAGTACTTC. This sequence encodes CASSIGLVHGETQYF.

The chain links TRBV6-5 to TRBJ2-4, with D tentatively TRBD2 (6 bases). Trimming took off 2 bases at V and 10 bases at J, with 12 bases between the two ends. The CDR3 has 13 residues. The germline V gene has CDR1 MNHEY and CDR2 SVGAGI. The CDR3 is CASSYGSGVIQYF. The DNA for the CDR3 is TGTGCCAGCAGTTACGGGTCGGGAGTTATTCAGTACTTC.

The J gene is TRBJ2-5, the V gene TRBV13; 12 bases fit TRBD2. J lost 4 bases, V lost 5 bases, and 11 bases had no gene match. CDR3 length equals 17 residues. The germline CDR1 and CDR2 sequences are PRHDT and FYEKMQ (reference sequence). CDR3 DNA: TGTGCCAGCAGCCCCCGATTCCCTAGCGGGGGGGGAGAGACCCAGTACTTC. Amino acid sequence: CASSPRFPSGGGETQYF.

J is TRBJ1-2 and V is TRBV2; D gene unclear. V was pared by 1 base and J by 1 base, with 13 bases between. CDR1 and CDR2 from the germline V gene are SNHLY and FYNNEI. This CDR3 comprises 16 residues. The CDR3 DNA sequence: TGTGCCAGCAGTGAAGTCTTGAGGAAGATTAACTATGGCTACACCTTC. As protein: CASSEVLRKINYGYTF.

The rearrangement joins TRBV7-9 to TRBJ1-1, with D perhaps matching TRBD1 (6 bases). Germline V gene sequence: CDR1 SEHNR, CDR2 FQNEAQ (reference sequence). This CDR3 comprises 11 residues. Trimming pared 3 bases from V and 12 bases from J, leaving 11 bases between. The CDR3 reads CASSLDSGTFF. The CDR3 nucleotides read TGTGCCAGCAGCTTGGACAGTGGAACTTTCTTT.

This chain connects TRBV19 to TRBJ1-1, with TRBD1 matching over 8 bases. Germline V gene data show CDR1 as LNHDA and CDR2 as SQIVND (reference sequence). This CDR3 spans 13 amino acids. Trimming cost V 7 bases and J 5 bases; bases outside gene matches: 6. The chain's CDR3 is CASTWTGRTEAFF. Here the CDR3 DNA reads TGTGCCAGTACCTGGACAGGGCGGACTGAAGCTTTCTTT.

The chain recombines TRBV29-1 with TRBJ1-2; D is possibly TRBD1 (5 bases). The CDR3 is made up of 17 amino acids. Germline V gene lookup returns CDR1 SQVTM and CDR2 ANQGSEA. Trimming took off 4 bases at V and 2 bases at J, with 23 bases between the two ends. Here the CDR3 DNA reads TGCAGCGTTGTAAGGAATACAGGTCGGAACCCCAACTATGGCTACACCTTC. Translating gives CSVVRNTGRNPNYGYTF.

The chain couples TRBV6-5 to TRBJ2-7; the D is unclear. Trimming removed 2 bases at V and 1 base at J, with 6 bases between. CDR3 length: 13 amino acids. Germline V gene sequence: CDR1 MNHEY, CDR2 SVGAGI. The CDR3 DNA sequence: TGTGCCAGCAGTTACGTGCAGTCCTACGAGCAGTACTTC. Amino acids: CASSYVQSYEQYF.

The chain has TRBV30 and TRBJ2-7; 8 bases match TRBD1. The J segment lost 7 bases and the V segment lost 2 bases, leaving 4 bases of the junction unmatched. The germline V gene has CDR1 GTSNPN and CDR2 SVGIG (reference sequence). CDR3 length: 12 amino acids. This chain's CDR3 is CAWSSTGGEQYF. CDR3 coding DNA: TGTGCCTGGAGTTCTACAGGGGGGGAGCAGTACTTC.

The chain employs TRBV27 and TRBJ2-7; 7 bases map to TRBD1. With 5 bases clipped from V and 3 bases from J, the junction kept 4 bases outside the gene matches. Germline V gene sequence: CDR1 MNHEY, CDR2 SMNVEV (reference sequence). The CDR3 contains 13 residues. In DNA, the CDR3 is TGTGCCAGCAGTCGGGACAGCAGCTACGAGCAGTACTTC. It is translated as CASSRDSSYEQYF.

This rearrangement joins TRBV11-3 to TRBJ1-3; D uncertain. Germline loops: CDR1 SGHNT, CDR2 YENEEA. The CDR3 consists of 15 residues. The V gene lost 1 base and the J gene lost 2 bases, with 9 bases spanning the gap. In nucleotides, the CDR3 is TGTGCCAGCAGCTTAGCCGGGGTCGCTGGAAACACCATATATTTT. Amino acids: CASSLAGVAGNTIYF.

V gene TRBV30 combines with J gene TRBJ1-1, with TRBD1 matching over 8 bases. Germline lookup yields CDR1 GTSNPN and CDR2 SVGIG (reference sequence). After removal of 2 bases from V and 6 bases from J, the junction contained 5 bases not matched to a gene. This CDR3 is built from 13 residues. DNA of the CDR3: TGTGCCTGGAGTCCAGGGGGCACCGCTGAAGCTTTCTTT. This sequence encodes CAWSPGGTAEAFF.

CDR3 sequence (DNA): TGTGCCACCAGCAGATCCCGGGGAGGAGCGGGGGACACAGATACGCAGTATTTT. Protein: CATSRSRGGAGDTDTQYF. The chain joins TRBV15 to TRBJ2-3; 8 nucleotides align to TRBD2. Per germline, CDR1 LNHNV and CDR2 YYDKDF (reference sequence). After removal of 2 bases from V and 2 bases from J, the junction contained 12 bases not matched to a gene. CDR3 length equals 18 residues.

The V gene is TRBV6-6, the J gene TRBJ2-5; D remains ambiguous. This CDR3 is 15 amino acids long. Germline lookup yields CDR1 MNHNY and CDR2 SVGAGI (reference sequence). V was cut by 0 bases and J by 1 base, with 9 bases left in between. In nucleotides, the CDR3 is TGTGCCAGCAGTTACTCGATGCTACTCCAAGAGACCCAGTACTTC. Its translation: CASSYSMLLQETQYF.

This chain uses TRBV5-6 with TRBJ2-3; 10 bases align to TRBD2. The V and J ends lost 0 bases and 11 bases, in that order; junction bases with no gene match: 15. This CDR3 has 17 amino acids. Germline lookup yields CDR1 SGHDT and CDR2 YYEEEE. CDR3 DNA: TGTGCCAGCAGCTTGGCCTCCAGCGGGGGGGCAAACTGGGGGCAGTATTTT. Amino acid sequence: CASSLASSGGANWGQYF.

The chain uses TRBV9 and TRBJ2-1; TRBD2 agrees at 7 bases. The CDR3 is 16 residues long. CDR1 and CDR2 (germline): SGDLS, YYNGEE. After removal of 4 bases from V and 7 bases from J, the junction contained 14 bases not matched to a gene. CDR3 in amino acids: CASSPPTSVSRNEQFF. CDR3 sequence (DNA): TGTGCCAGCAGCCCCCCAACTAGCGTGAGCAGAAATGAGCAGTTCTTC. The whole variable domain, remainder taken from reference TRBV9 and TRBJ2-1, is DSGVTQTPKHLITATGQRVTLRCSPRSGDLSVYWYQQSLDQGLQFLIQYYNGEERAKGNILERFSAQQFPDLHSELNLSSLELGDSALYFCASSPPTSVSRNEQFFGPGTRLTVL.

In this sample, this clone turned up once. V is TRBV11-2 and J is TRBJ2-7; 8 nucleotides match TRBD1. The CDR3 runs 15 residues. Germline V gene lookup returns CDR1 SGHAT and CDR2 FQNNGV. The junction had 10 bases not matched to a gene; V was cut back by 5 bases and J by 4 bases. Written as DNA, the CDR3 is TGTGCCAGCAGCCTACAGGGGACAGGACTGTACGAGCAGTACTTC. Translating it yields CASSLQGTGLYEQYF.

The V and J genes are TRBV21-1 and TRBJ2-2; the D call of TRBD2 is as the table states it, not checked on the DNA. TRBV21-1 is an annotated pseudogene. The CDR3 covers 15 residues. CDR3 sequence: CASSKAGGPTGELFF. The CDR3 DNA is TGTGCCAGCAGCAAGGCGGGGGGGCCCACCGGGGAGCTGTTTTTT.

The chain uses TRBV29-1 and TRBJ2-2, with D possibly being TRBD1 (5 bases). The V end was cut by 2 bases, the J end by 6 bases, with 19 bases between. Germline V lookup: CDR1 SQVTM, CDR2 ANQGSEA. This CDR3 comprises 16 residues. CDR3 protein: CSVEWGGESRAGELFF. The CDR3, as DNA: TGCAGCGTTGAATGGGGCGGAGAAAGTCGGGCCGGGGAGCTGTTTTTT.

The chain employs TRBV5-6 and TRBJ1-5; D not resolved. There are 15 residues in the CDR3. The V end lost 4 bases, the J end lost 1 base, and 12 bases lay between the germline ends. CDR1 is SGHDT, CDR2 YYEEEE, per germline. CDR3 region: CASSPSSLSNQPQHF. The CDR3 DNA sequence: TGTGCCAGCAGCCCATCTTCACTCAGCAATCAGCCCCAGCATTTT.

V gene TRBV4-2 combines with J gene TRBJ1-2; no clear D gene. The germline V and J ends were trimmed by 3 bases and 4 bases, with 15 bases remaining between them. This CDR3 comprises 15 residues. Germline V gene data show CDR1 as LGHNA and CDR2 as YNFKEQ. The DNA for the CDR3 is TGTGCCAGCAGCCAGGAACGGGGATTCGCCTATGGCTACACCTTC. Translation gives CASSQERGFAYGYTF.

The CDR3 reads CASSSETLAGAGELFF. CDR3 nucleotide sequence: TGTGCCAGCAGCTCAGAGACGCTAGCGGGGGCCGGGGAGCTGTTTTTT. The chain joins TRBV13 to TRBJ2-2; 10 nucleotides line up with TRBD2. Germline V CDR1 and CDR2: PRHDT, FYEKMQ (reference sequence). This CDR3 comprises 16 residues. Trimming cost V 4 bases and J 6 bases; bases outside gene matches: 8.

V usage is TRBV4-1 and J usage is TRBJ2-5, with 7 nucleotides matching TRBD1. CDR3 length: 17 amino acids. J lost 0 bases, V lost 3 bases, and 10 bases had no gene match. Germline CDR1 reads MGHRA; CDR2 reads YSYEKL. The CDR3 region is CASSQLIQGQYQETQYF. CDR3 DNA: TGCGCCAGCAGCCAGTTAATCCAGGGACAGTACCAAGAGACCCAGTACTTC.

The CDR3 DNA is TGTGCCAGCAGTGATTCCAGGGACTCTAACTATGGCTACACCTTC. Translated, it gives CASSDSRDSNYGYTF. The rearrangement links TRBV2 to TRBJ1-2, with D perhaps matching TRBD1 (5 bases). Trimming took off 3 bases at V and 0 bases at J, with 11 bases between the two ends. This CDR3 spans 15 amino acids. Per germline, CDR1 SNHLY and CDR2 FYNNEI. The full variable domain, in which reference TRBV2 and TRBJ1-2 provide the parts outside the CDR3, is EPEVTQTPSHQVTQMGQEVILRCVPISNHLYFYWYRQILGQKVEFLVSFYNNEISEKSEIFDDQFSVERPDGSNFTLKIRSTKLEDSAMYFCASSDSRDSNYGYTFGSGTRLTVV.

J is TRBJ1-2 and V is TRBV10-3, with unresolved D. Germline V gives CDR1 ENHRY, CDR2 SYGVKD. CDR3 length equals 11 residues. V was trimmed by 3 bases and J by 6 bases, leaving 5 bases between them. Here the CDR3 reads CAISDGNGYTF. In nucleotides, the CDR3 is TGTGCCATCAGTGACGGGAATGGCTACACCTTC.

The J gene is TRBJ2-7, the V gene TRBV16; 8 bases are a match to TRBD1. This CDR3 region has 15 residues. CDR1 KGHSY and CDR2 FQNENV come from the germline V gene. Trimming took 4 bases from V and 6 from J; bases not matched to a gene: 11. This CDR3 reads CASSPWTGYKVEQYF. CDR3 nucleotides: TGTGCCAGCAGCCCATGGACAGGGTATAAGGTCGAGCAGTACTTC.